The clone carrying this T cell receptor beta chain showed up just a few times. These data come from a study of T cell repertoires in cytomegalovirus infection. The CDR3 loop spans 13 amino acids. Looked up from germline, CDR1 is MNHEY and CDR2 is SMNVEV (reference sequence). Trimming stripped 2 bases from V and 7 bases from J, with 9 bases between. TCRdb analysed the reads with MiXCR anew, one entry per CDR3 protein. The data show about 330,000 distinct CDR3 sequences, over 7.5% seen once. The chain has TRBV27 and TRBJ2-1; TRBD2 is a possible D gene (5 bases). Specimen: PBMCs. This receptor was taken from a human donor in good health (CMV status not recorded). Some clones in this sample may be carry-over from other donors' samples. This chain's CDR3 is CASSLGERNEQFF. CDR3 nucleotide sequence: TGTGCCAGCAGTTTAGGGGAGCGGAATGAGCAGTTCTTC.